The 20 T cell receptor beta chains below were found in one sample sequenced in a study of blood T cell repertoires in COVID-19. The repertoire was sequenced with immunoSEQ multiplex PCR; TCRdb's copy has only in-frame clones and lacks some. The sample gives approximately 77,000 clones, roughly 80% of which show up once; 18% is in the top ten. The source material was peripheral blood. Receptors originate from a woman aged 55 to 70 with acute or convalescent COVID-19.

The chain uses TRBV5-1 and TRBJ1-1; a possible D gene is TRBD1 (5 bases). V lost 3 bases and J 0 bases, leaving 12 bases between the germline ends. Germline V lookup: CDR1 SGHRS, CDR2 YFSETQ. This CDR3 region has 15 residues. The CDR3 is CASSSSTAVNTEAFF. The CDR3, as DNA: TGCGCCAGCAGCTCCTCGACAGCCGTGAACACTGAAGCTTTCTTT.

Written as DNA, the CDR3 is TGTGCCAGCAGCTTAGGACAGGTAGTCCTGAACACTGAAGCTTTCTTT. Translated: CASSLGQVVLNTEAFF. The chain joins TRBV11-2 to TRBJ1-1; D possibly corresponds to TRBD1 (6 bases). The length of the CDR3 is 16 residues. V dropped 1 base and J dropped 0 bases, with 12 bases sitting between them. The V gene's germline CDR1 is SGHAT and CDR2 FQNNGV. The entire variable domain, with the rest obtained from reference TRBV11-2 and TRBJ1-1, is as follows: EAGVAQSPRYKIIEKRQSVAFWCNPISGHATLYWYQQILGQGPKLLIQFQNNGVVDDSQLPKDRFSAERLKGVDSTLKIQPAKLEDSAVYLCASSLGQVVLNTEAFFGQGTRLTVV.

The J gene is TRBJ1-1, the V gene TRBV2, with 9 bases that match TRBD1. The CDR3 spans 13 residues. J gave up 11 bases and V 4 bases, and 8 bases lay outside the gene matches. From germline, CDR1 is SNHLY and CDR2 FYNNEI. In DNA, the CDR3 is TGTGCCAGCAGTGGGGACAGGGTCGAACCGGCTTTCTTT. This encodes CASSGDRVEPAFF. The variable domain in full, completed from reference TRBV2 and TRBJ1-1, reads EPEVTQTPSHQVTQMGQEVILRCVPISNHLYFYWYRQILGQKVEFLVSFYNNEISEKSEIFDDQFSVERPDGSNFTLKIRSTKLEDSAMYFCASSGDRVEPAFFGQGTRLTVV.

This chain joins TRBV5-1 and TRBJ2-2; 7 nucleotides agree with TRBD2. Germline-derived CDR1 and CDR2 are SGHRS and YFSETQ. Trimming cost V 0 bases and J 1 base; bases outside gene matches: 3. The length of the CDR3 is 16 residues. The CDR3 protein is CASSLAPGGNTGELFF. Here the CDR3 DNA reads TGCGCCAGCAGCTTGGCCCCGGGGGGGAACACCGGGGAGCTGTTTTTT.

The chain combines TRBV6-5 with TRBJ1-5; 9 nucleotides line up with TRBD1. The CDR3 contains 15 residues. The germline gives CDR1 MNHEY, CDR2 SVGAGI. The junction had 5 bases not matched to a gene; V was cut back by 2 bases and J by 6 bases. CDR3: CASSYLQGAGQPQHF. Written as DNA, the CDR3 is TGTGCCAGCAGTTACCTACAGGGGGCTGGTCAGCCCCAGCATTTT.

The V and J genes are TRBV4-2 and TRBJ1-3; D remains unclear. V was clipped by 4 bases and J by 10 bases, with 17 bases between them. The germline V gene has CDR1 LGHNA and CDR2 YNFKEQ. This CDR3 spans 14 amino acids. CDR3 protein: CASSPGEARETIYF. The CDR3, as DNA: TGTGCCAGCAGCCCCGGAGAGGCTAGGGAGACCATATATTTT.

The chain employs TRBV20-1 and TRBJ2-3; D gene unclear. Trimming pared 7 bases from V and 3 bases from J, leaving 5 bases between. This CDR3 contains 10 residues. Per the germline V gene, CDR1 is DFQATT and CDR2 is SNEGSKA (reference sequence). The CDR3 nucleotides are TGCAGTGTTCGTACAGATACGCAGTATTTT. It codes for CSVRTDTQYF.

This sequence joins TRBV4-1 and TRBJ1-5, with unresolved D. Trimming stripped 3 bases from V and 1 base from J, with 4 bases between. This CDR3 comprises 13 residues. Per the germline V gene, CDR1 is MGHRA and CDR2 is YSYEKL. The CDR3 sequence: CASSQSSNQPQHF. The CDR3 nucleotides are TGCGCCAGCAGCCAGTCGAGCAATCAGCCCCAGCATTTT.

V is TRBV3-1 (or the pseudogene TRBV3-2) and J is TRBJ1-1, with D possibly matching TRBD1 (5 bases). Germline V gene lookup returns CDR1 LGHDT and CDR2 YNNKEL (reference sequence). This CDR3 comprises 14 residues. V was trimmed by 8 bases and J by 0 bases, leaving 13 bases between them. The CDR3 coding sequence is TGTGCCAGCCGGAGGGGAGGGATGAACACTGAAGCTTTCTTT. Encoded protein: CASRRGGMNTEAFF.

This clone was seen a single time. CDR3 DNA sequence: TGTGCCAGCAGCCGTGGTGGGACAAGCCCTCTTCGAGTTCAGCCCCAGCATTTT. As protein: CASSRGGTSPLRVQPQHF. The chain couples TRBV5-5 to TRBJ1-5; a weak D match, TRBD1 (6 bases). Germline V gives CDR1 SGHKS, CDR2 YYEKEE (reference sequence). The CDR3 sequence is 18 residues long. V lost 4 bases and J lost 6, with 26 bases in between.

This rearrangement joins TRBV20-1 to TRBJ2-5; D gene ambiguous. Germline V gene data show CDR1 as DFQATT and CDR2 as SNEGSKA (reference sequence). Deletions cut 6 bases from V and 5 bases from J, with 10 bases between. The CDR3 has 11 residues. The CDR3 DNA sequence: TGCAGTGCCAACGACGGGGAGACCCAGTACTTC. Translating gives CSANDGETQYF.

The V and J genes are TRBV14 and TRBJ2-3; 7 bases map to TRBD1. The V and J ends lost 5 bases and 2 bases, in that order; junction bases with no gene match: 4. The germline V gene encodes CDR1 SGHDN and CDR2 FVKESK. The CDR3 has 14 residues. This chain's CDR3 is CASSRGLTTDTQYF. As DNA, the CDR3 is TGTGCCAGCAGCAGGGGGCTCACCACAGATACGCAGTATTTT.

V usage is TRBV18 and J usage is TRBJ2-1; no definite D call. CDR1 and CDR2 from the germline V gene are KGHSH and LQKENI. This CDR3 comprises 14 residues. The V and J ends lost 5 bases and 6 bases respectively, with 14 bases between them. CDR3 nucleotide sequence: TGTGCCAGCTCAACCCTAATCTCTTCCAATGAGCAGTTCTTC. This codes for CASSTLISSNEQFF.

This chain uses TRBV11-3 with TRBJ2-5; D unclear. V was pared by 4 bases and J by 0 bases, with 12 bases between. Germline loops: CDR1 SGHNT, CDR2 YENEEA. CDR3 length equals 15 residues. CDR3 amino acids: CASSSSWADQETQYF. The CDR3, as DNA: TGTGCCAGCAGCTCCTCATGGGCCGACCAAGAGACCCAGTACTTC.

The chain joins TRBV20-1 to TRBJ1-2, with D possibly TRBD1 on 5 matching bases. Germline CDR1 DFQATT, CDR2 SNEGSKA (reference sequence). This CDR3 has 12 amino acids. Trimming shortened V by 6 bases and J by 2 bases, and 10 bases separated the two germline ends. The CDR3 nucleotides are TGCAGTGCCAGTCGGGGGAACTATGGCTACACCTTC. This translates into CSASRGNYGYTF.

The rearrangement joins TRBV3-1 (or the pseudogene TRBV3-2) to TRBJ1-5; D remains unclear. The V and J ends lost 0 bases and 5 bases respectively, with 5 bases between them. Germline-derived CDR1 and CDR2 are LGHDT and YNNKEL (reference sequence). There are 13 residues in the CDR3. This CDR3 reads CASSQERDQPQHF. CDR3 DNA sequence: TGTGCCAGCAGCCAAGAGCGGGATCAGCCCCAGCATTTT.

Only one count was recorded for this clone. The chain joins TRBV5-1 to TRBJ2-5; 7 bases are a match to TRBD1. This CDR3 comprises 15 residues. Trimming cost V 0 bases and J 1 base; bases outside gene matches: 3. From germline, CDR1 is SGHRS and CDR2 YFSETQ. The CDR3 coding sequence is TGCGCCAGCAGCTTGGAGGGGGCGCGCCAAGAGACCCAGTACTTC. Translated: CASSLEGARQETQYF.

The rearrangement joins TRBV27 to TRBJ1-6; maybe TRBD1 (6 bases). Trimming left V 2 bases short and J 6 bases short, with 11 bases between. The germline V gene encodes CDR1 MNHEY and CDR2 SMNVEV (reference sequence). The CDR3 is made up of 15 amino acids. For the CDR3, the DNA is TGTGCCAGCAGTTTAAGACAGGACTTTAATTCACCCCTCCACTTT. This gives the protein CASSLRQDFNSPLHF.

The chain employs TRBV7-6 and TRBJ1-1, with D maybe TRBD1 (5 bases). The CDR3 has 12 residues. Per the germline V gene, CDR1 is SGHVS and CDR2 is FNYEAQ. Trimming removed 5 bases at V and 8 bases at J, with 12 bases between. CDR3 sequence reads: CASSGVNREAFF. DNA for the CDR3: TGTGCCAGCAGCGGAGTCAACAGGGAAGCTTTCTTT.

V usage is TRBV4-1 and J usage is TRBJ1-3, with a weak D call TRBD1 (5 bases). The CDR3 consists of 17 residues. Germline CDR1 is MGHRA and CDR2 is YSYEKL. V lost 0 bases, J lost 4 bases, and 16 bases lay in between. The CDR3 sequence: CASSQELFDSRGNTIYF. The CDR3 DNA follows: TGCGCCAGCAGCCAAGAGCTCTTCGACAGTCGAGGAAACACCATATATTTT.